This passage covers 4 T cell receptor beta chains from one sample sequenced in a study of blood T cell repertoires in COVID-19 (dated by TCRdb to the early 2020s). The library relied on the immunoSEQ multiplex PCR assay. TCRdb obtained this table from immuneACCESS and retained in-frame rearrangements with V and J assigned. These tables miss some clones; where compared with another copy, unresolved V genes account for less than half of the shortfall, and the remainder is unexplained. The sample table records fewer than 300,000 clones; about 76% of these occur just once. 2.5% to 3% of the sample rests with the top ten. The sequencing input was peripheral blood. The receptors originated from a woman aged 60-75 years with active or convalescent COVID-19.

With respect to this clone: Other nucleotide sequences in the sample specify the same CDR3. This rearrangement joins TRBV5-4 to TRBJ1-1; 9 bases fit TRBD1. Germline assignment: CDR1 SGHNT and CDR2 YYREEE (reference sequence). This CDR3 spans 15 amino acids. Unmatched junction bases numbered 4, after V lost 3 bases and J lost 1 base. CDR3 nucleotides: TGTGCCAGCAGCTCCCCGGGACAGGGGAACACTGAAGCTTTCTTT. Protein sequence: CASSSPGQGNTEAFF. The complete variable domain, with remaining parts taken from reference TRBV5-4 and TRBJ1-1, reads ETGVTQSPTHLIKTRGQQVTLRCSSQSGHNTVSWYQQALGQGPQFIFQYYREEENGRGNFPPRFSGLQFPNYSSELNVNALELDDSALYLCASSSPGQGNTEAFFGQGTRLTVV.

This chain links TRBV21-1 with TRBJ1-3; TRBD1 reflects the table's D call only, with no check against the DNA. TRBV21-1 is classified as a pseudogene. This CDR3 spans 13 amino acids. The CDR3 loop reads CATRGTGGNTIYF. Here the CDR3 DNA reads TGTGCCACTAGGGGGACAGGCGGCAACACCATATATTTT.

This chain joins TRBV3-1 (or the pseudogene TRBV3-2) and TRBJ2-3; unclear D gene. The CDR3 covers 17 residues. The V end lost 2 bases, the J end lost 0 bases, and 15 bases lay between the germline ends. Germline lookup yields CDR1 LGHDT and CDR2 YNNKEL (reference sequence). CDR3 loop: CASSQQVRYPSTDTQYF. CDR3 sequence (DNA): TGTGCCAGCAGCCAACAAGTACGGTACCCTAGCACAGATACGCAGTATTTT.

Here the CDR3 reads CSVPPPGQHQETQYF. The DNA for the CDR3 is TGCAGCGTCCCTCCGCCGGGACAACATCAAGAGACCCAGTACTTC. The chain links TRBV29-1 to TRBJ2-5; the D gene is possibly TRBD1 (6 bases). CDR1 and CDR2 from the germline V gene are SQVTM and ANQGSEA. V was shortened by 6 bases and J by 2 bases, with 19 bases between the two germline ends. This CDR3 has 15 amino acids.